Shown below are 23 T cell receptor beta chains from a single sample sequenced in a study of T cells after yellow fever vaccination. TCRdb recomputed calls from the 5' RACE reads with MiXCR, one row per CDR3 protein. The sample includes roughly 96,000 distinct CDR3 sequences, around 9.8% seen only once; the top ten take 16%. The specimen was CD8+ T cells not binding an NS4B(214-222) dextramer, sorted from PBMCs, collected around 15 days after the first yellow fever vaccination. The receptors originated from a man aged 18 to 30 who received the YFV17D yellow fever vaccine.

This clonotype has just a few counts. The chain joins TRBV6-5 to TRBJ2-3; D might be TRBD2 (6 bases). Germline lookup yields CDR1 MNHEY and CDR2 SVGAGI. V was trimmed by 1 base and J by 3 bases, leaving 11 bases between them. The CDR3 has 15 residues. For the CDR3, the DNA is TGTGCCAGCAGTTACTTCTTCGGGGGTACAGATACGCAGTATTTT. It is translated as CASSYFFGGTDTQYF.

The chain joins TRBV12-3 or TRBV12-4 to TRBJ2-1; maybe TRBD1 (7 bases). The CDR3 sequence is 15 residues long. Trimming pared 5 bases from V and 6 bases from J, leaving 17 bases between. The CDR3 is CASSLDRDWVNEQFF. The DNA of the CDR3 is TGTGCCAGCAGTCTCGACAGGGACTGGGTCAATGAGCAGTTCTTC.

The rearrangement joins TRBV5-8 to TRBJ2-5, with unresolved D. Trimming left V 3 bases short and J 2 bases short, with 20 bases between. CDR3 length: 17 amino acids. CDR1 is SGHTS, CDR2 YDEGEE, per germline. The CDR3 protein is CASSYLYGLNLQETQYF. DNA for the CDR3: TGTGCCAGCAGCTACTTGTACGGTTTAAACCTACAAGAGACCCAGTACTTC.

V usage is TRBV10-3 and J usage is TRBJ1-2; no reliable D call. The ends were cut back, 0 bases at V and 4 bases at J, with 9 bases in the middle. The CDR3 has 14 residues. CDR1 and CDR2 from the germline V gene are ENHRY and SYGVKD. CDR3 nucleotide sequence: TGTGCCATCAGTGAGTCCCCAACCAGCTATGGCTACACCTTC. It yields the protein CAISESPTSYGYTF.

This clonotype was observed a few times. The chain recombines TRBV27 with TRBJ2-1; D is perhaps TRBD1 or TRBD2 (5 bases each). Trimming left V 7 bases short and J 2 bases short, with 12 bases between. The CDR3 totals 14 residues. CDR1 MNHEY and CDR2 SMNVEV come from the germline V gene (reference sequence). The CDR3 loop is CASTPVGAYNEQFF. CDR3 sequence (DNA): TGTGCCAGCACCCCCGTGGGGGCCTACAATGAGCAGTTCTTC.

CDR3: CSVAVAGTGELFF. In nucleotides, the CDR3 is TGCAGCGTTGCCGTGGCGGGCACCGGGGAGCTGTTTTTT. The chain employs TRBV29-1 and TRBJ2-2; D may be TRBD2 (5 bases). The CDR3 covers 13 residues. CDR1 is SQVTM, CDR2 ANQGSEA, per germline. V lost 4 bases to trimming and J lost 4 bases, with 10 bases between them.

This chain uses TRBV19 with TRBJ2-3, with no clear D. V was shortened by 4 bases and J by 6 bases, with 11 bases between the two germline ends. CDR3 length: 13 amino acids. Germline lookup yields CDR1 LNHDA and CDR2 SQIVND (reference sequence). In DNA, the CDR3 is TGTGCCAGTAGTAGCCACACTCCGGATACGCAGTATTTT. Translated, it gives CASSSHTPDTQYF.

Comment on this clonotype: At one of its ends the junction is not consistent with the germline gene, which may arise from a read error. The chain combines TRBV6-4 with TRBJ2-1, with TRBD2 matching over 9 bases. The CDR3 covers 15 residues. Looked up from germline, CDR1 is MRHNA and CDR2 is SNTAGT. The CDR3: CSSSDSSGAYNEQFF. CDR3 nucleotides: TGTTCCAGCAGTGACTCTAGCGGGGCCTACAATGAGCAGTTCTTC.

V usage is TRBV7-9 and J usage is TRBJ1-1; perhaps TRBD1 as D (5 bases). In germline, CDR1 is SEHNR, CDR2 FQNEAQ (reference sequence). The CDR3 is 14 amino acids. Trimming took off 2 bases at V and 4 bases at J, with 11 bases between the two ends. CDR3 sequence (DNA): TGTGCCAGCAGCTTACGGGGGGAGGGCACTGAAGCTTTCTTT. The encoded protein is CASSLRGEGTEAFF.

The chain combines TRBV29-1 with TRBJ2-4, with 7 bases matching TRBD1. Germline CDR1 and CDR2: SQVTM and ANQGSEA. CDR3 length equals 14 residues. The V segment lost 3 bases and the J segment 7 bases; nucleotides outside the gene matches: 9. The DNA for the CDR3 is TGCAGCGTTGAGGCTGGTCCGGGACAGAACATTCAGTACTTC. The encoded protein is CSVEAGPGQNIQYF.

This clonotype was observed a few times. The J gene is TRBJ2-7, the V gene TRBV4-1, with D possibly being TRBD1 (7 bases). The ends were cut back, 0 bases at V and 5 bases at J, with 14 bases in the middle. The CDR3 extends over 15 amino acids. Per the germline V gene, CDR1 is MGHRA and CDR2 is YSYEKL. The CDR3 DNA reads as TGCGCCAGCAGCCAAGAAGCCAGGGGGGTCCACGAGCAGTACTTC. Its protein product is CASSQEARGVHEQYF.

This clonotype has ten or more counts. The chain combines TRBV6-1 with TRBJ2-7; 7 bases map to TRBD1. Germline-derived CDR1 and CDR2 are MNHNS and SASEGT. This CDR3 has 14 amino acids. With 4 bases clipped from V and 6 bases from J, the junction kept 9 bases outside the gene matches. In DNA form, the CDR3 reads TGTGCCAGCAGTGCCAAGACAGGGTCTGGCGAGCAGTACGTC. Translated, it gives CASSAKTGSGEQYV.

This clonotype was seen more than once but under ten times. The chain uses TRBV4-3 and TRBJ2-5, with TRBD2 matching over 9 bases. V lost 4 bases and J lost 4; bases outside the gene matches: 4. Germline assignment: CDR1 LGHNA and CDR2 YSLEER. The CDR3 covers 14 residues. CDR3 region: CASSPIAGAETQYF. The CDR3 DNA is TGCGCCAGCAGCCCCATAGCGGGAGCAGAGACCCAGTACTTC.

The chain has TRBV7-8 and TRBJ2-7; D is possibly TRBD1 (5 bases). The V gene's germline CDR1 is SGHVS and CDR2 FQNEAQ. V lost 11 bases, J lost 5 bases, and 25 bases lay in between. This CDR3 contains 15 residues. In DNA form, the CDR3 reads TGTGCCGCTACCGAGCAGCCTACCCAGGGCGACGAGCAGTACTTC. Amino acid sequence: CAATEQPTQGDEQYF.

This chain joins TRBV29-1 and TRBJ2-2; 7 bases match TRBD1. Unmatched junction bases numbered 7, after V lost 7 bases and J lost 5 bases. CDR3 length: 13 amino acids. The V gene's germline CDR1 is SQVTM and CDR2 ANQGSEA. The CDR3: CSGTGAETGELFF. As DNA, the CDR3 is TGCAGCGGCACAGGGGCGGAGACCGGGGAGCTGTTTTTT.

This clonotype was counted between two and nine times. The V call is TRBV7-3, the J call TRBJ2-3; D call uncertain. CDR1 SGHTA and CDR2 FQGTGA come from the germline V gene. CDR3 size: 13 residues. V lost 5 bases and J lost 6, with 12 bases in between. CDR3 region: CASSLWLGDTQYF. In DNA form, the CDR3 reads TGTGCCAGCAGCCTCTGGCTAGGGGATACGCAGTATTTT.

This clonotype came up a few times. The CDR3 loop is CASSGWGAGELFF. The CDR3 DNA is TGTGCCAGCAGCGGGTGGGGGGCCGGGGAGCTGTTTTTT. The chain has TRBV9 and TRBJ2-2; TRBD2 is a possible D gene (6 bases). Per the germline V gene, CDR1 is SGDLS and CDR2 is YYNGEE. The ends were cut back, 3 bases at V and 6 bases at J, with 9 bases in the middle. The CDR3 totals 13 residues.

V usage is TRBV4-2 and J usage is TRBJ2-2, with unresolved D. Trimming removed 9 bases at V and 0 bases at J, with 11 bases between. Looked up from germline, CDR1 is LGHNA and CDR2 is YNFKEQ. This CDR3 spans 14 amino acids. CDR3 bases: TGTGCCAGTCTTCCAGAACCGAACACCGGGGAGCTGTTTTTT. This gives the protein CASLPEPNTGELFF.

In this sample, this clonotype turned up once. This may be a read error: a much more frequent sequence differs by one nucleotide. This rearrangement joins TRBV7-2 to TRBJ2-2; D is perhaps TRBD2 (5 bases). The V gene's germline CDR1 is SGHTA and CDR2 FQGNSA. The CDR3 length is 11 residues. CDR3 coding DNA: TGTGCCAGCAGCTTCACCGGGAAGCTGTTTTTT. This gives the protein CASSFTGKLFF.

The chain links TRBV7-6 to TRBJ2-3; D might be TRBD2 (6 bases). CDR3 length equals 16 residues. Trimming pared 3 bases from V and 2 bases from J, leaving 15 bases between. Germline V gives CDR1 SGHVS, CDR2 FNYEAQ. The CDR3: CASSFLLGGATDTQYF. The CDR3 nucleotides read TGTGCCAGCAGCTTCCTGCTCGGGGGTGCCACAGATACGCAGTATTTT.

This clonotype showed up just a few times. The CDR3 spells CASSPNSGVYEQYV. The CDR3 DNA follows: TGTGCCAGCAGCCCAAACTCAGGGGTTTACGAGCAGTACGTC. This rearrangement joins TRBV7-2 to TRBJ2-7, with D tentatively TRBD1 (6 bases). CDR1 and CDR2 (germline): SGHTA, FQGNSA. This CDR3 spans 14 amino acids. V gave up 5 bases and J gave up 4 bases, with 15 bases separating them.

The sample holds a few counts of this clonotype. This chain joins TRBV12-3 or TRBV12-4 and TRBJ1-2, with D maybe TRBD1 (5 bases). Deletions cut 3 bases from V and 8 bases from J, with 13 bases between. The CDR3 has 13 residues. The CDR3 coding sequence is TGTGCCAGCAGTTTTCGGGGCCCAGAGGGCTACACCTTC. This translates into CASSFRGPEGYTF.

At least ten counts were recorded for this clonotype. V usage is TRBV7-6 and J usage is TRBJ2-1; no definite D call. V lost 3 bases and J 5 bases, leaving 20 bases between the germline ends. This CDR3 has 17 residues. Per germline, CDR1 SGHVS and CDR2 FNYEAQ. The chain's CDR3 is CASSLTVPLVRNNEQFF. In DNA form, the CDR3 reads TGTGCCAGCAGCTTGACCGTTCCCCTGGTTAGGAACAATGAGCAGTTCTTC. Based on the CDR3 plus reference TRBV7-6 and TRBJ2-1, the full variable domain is GAGVSQSPRYKVTKRGQDVALRCDPISGHVSLYWYRQALGQGPEFLTYFNYEAQQDKSGLPNDRFSAERPEGSISTLTIQRTEQRDSAMYRCASSLTVPLVRNNEQFFGPGTRLTVL.